A selection of T cell receptor beta chains follows, all from one sample in a study of T cell responses to AZD1222 COVID-19 vaccine. Profiled with immunoSEQ multiplex PCR; TCRdb holds only in-frame clones, not every one. The sample lists over 75,000 clones, around 88% seen once, with 11% in the top ten. The specimen was peripheral blood, collected 28 days after the second AZD1222 dose. The receptors shown here come from an adult who received the AZD1222 COVID-19 vaccine. Both conserved end residues are trimmed from each CDR3. The D gene is left open where the match is weak. For some rows the clone size is stated as once, few or many, or as a class when expanded; others skip it.

J | D | size | V | CDR3
TRBJ1-6 | TRBD1 | NA | TRBV10-3 | AIRGQENSPLH
TRBJ1-5 | NA | NA | TRBV10-2 | ASRTDPSGQPQH
TRBJ2-6 | NA | NA | TRBV7-3 | ASSSRDPVSGANVLT
TRBJ2-2 | NA | NA | TRBV19 | ASSDPGEGTGELF
TRBJ1-4 | NA | NA | TRBV6-5 | ASRGRWRNEKLF
TRBJ1-6 | NA | NA | TRBV5-6 | ASSLPFTYNSPLH
TRBJ2-7 | NA | NA | TRBV6-5 | ASSYKGGYEQY
TRBJ2-1 | TRBD2 | NA | TRBV6-6 | ASSYLGTRTYEQF
TRBJ2-7 | TRBD1 | NA | TRBV6-2/TRBV6-3 | ASSYSNPGQGYEQY
TRBJ2-5 | TRBD1 | once | TRBV28 | ASKGAKEETQY
TRBJ1-6 | TRBD1 | NA | TRBV9 | ASSARQGNSPLH
TRBJ2-7 | NA | NA | TRBV5-1 | ASSWRDSLSYEQY
TRBJ2-1 | TRBD2 | NA | TRBV15 | ATSRLTSGGTYNEQF
TRBJ1-5 | TRBD1 | NA | TRBV2 | ASSENRDRYQPQH
TRBJ2-3 | TRBD2 | NA | TRBV11-2 | ASSFRAGGPRDTQY